What follows are 11 T cell receptor beta chains derived from one specimen sequenced in a study of CD8 T cells in Susac syndrome. Roughly 0.45 to 1 ug RNA was reverse transcribed with random hexamers. One entry per CDR3 protein, called by TCRdb with MiXCR from the immunoSEQ multiplex PCR reads. The sample lists roughly 190,000 distinct CDR3 sequences; about 93% were seen once. Material for sequencing was CD4+ T cells from PBMCs. The receptor set was obtained from a human donor in good health.

The V gene is TRBV7-9, the J gene TRBJ2-7; D call uncertain. The CDR3 has 12 amino acids. V lost 2 bases and J lost 3, with 5 bases in between. Germline CDR1 and CDR2: SEHNR and FQNEAQ (reference sequence). The CDR3 region is CASSLQDYEQYV. Here the CDR3 DNA reads TGTGCCAGCAGCTTACAAGACTACGAGCAGTACGTC.

The chain joins TRBV5-1 to TRBJ2-1, with 10 nucleotides matching TRBD2. V was clipped by 1 base and J by 7 bases; unmatched bases: 8. The length of the CDR3 is 16 residues. CDR1 is SGHRS, CDR2 YFSETQ, per germline. CDR3 sequence: CASSLSSGGATNEQFF. The CDR3 nucleotides are TGCGCCAGCAGCTTGTCCAGCGGGGGGGCAACAAATGAGCAGTTCTTC.

This chain links TRBV12-3 or TRBV12-4 with TRBJ1-5; D gene unclear. CDR3 size: 13 residues. The germline V and J ends were trimmed by 5 bases and 2 bases, with 7 bases remaining between them. CDR3 amino acids: CASSNTGNQPQHF. The DNA of the CDR3 is TGTGCCAGCAGTAACACAGGCAATCAGCCCCAGCATTTT.

This chain joins TRBV27 and TRBJ2-7, with a possible D match to TRBD2 (6 bases). Trimming removed 0 bases from V and 0 bases from J, with 9 bases in between. There are 15 residues in the CDR3. Germline-derived CDR1 and CDR2 are MNHEY and SMNVEV (reference sequence). In nucleotides, the CDR3 is TGTGCCAGCAGTTTATCCCTGGGGGGCTCCTACGAGCAGTACTTC. Amino acids: CASSLSLGGSYEQYF.

The chain recombines TRBV14 with TRBJ2-6, with a tentative D call TRBD1 (5 bases). The CDR3 is made up of 15 amino acids. The germline gives CDR1 SGHDN, CDR2 FVKESK. V dropped 0 bases and J dropped 3 bases, with 6 bases sitting between them. CDR3 in DNA: TGTGCCAGCAGCCAAGAGGGGCTTGGGGCCAACGTCCTGACTTTC. As protein: CASSQEGLGANVLTF.

This sequence joins TRBV12-3 or TRBV12-4 and TRBJ1-4; D is unresolved. V lost 3 bases and J lost 8, with 7 bases in between. This CDR3 spans 12 amino acids. The chain's CDR3 is CASSFLEEKLFF. CDR3 sequence (DNA): TGTGCCAGCAGTTTTCTAGAGGAAAAACTGTTTTTT.

In this sample, this clonotype turned up once. V usage is TRBV7-2 and J usage is TRBJ1-6; 8 bases line up with TRBD1. The germline CDR1 and CDR2 sequences are SGHTA and FQGNSA. The CDR3 covers 14 residues. The V and J ends lost 7 bases and 6 bases, in that order; junction bases with no gene match: 5. This CDR3 reads CASKLTGVNSPLHF. CDR3 DNA: TGTGCCAGCAAATTGACAGGGGTTAATTCACCCCTCCACTTT.

This chain uses TRBV30 with TRBJ2-2; tentative D call: TRBD1 (5 bases). This CDR3 is built from 15 residues. V lost 4 bases and J lost 5, with 17 bases in between. The V gene's germline CDR1 is GTSNPN and CDR2 SVGIG (reference sequence). CDR3 loop: CAWKTGKSNTGELFF. CDR3 coding DNA: TGTGCCTGGAAAACAGGCAAGAGTAATACCGGGGAGCTGTTTTTT.

This chain joins TRBV15 and TRBJ2-4; D perhaps matches TRBD1 (6 bases). This CDR3 is built from 15 residues. The V gene's germline CDR1 is LNHNV and CDR2 YYDKDF (reference sequence). Trimming took off 4 bases at V and 4 bases at J, with 14 bases between the two ends. This chain's CDR3 is CATSNPGQQKNIQYF. The CDR3 DNA is TGTGCCACCAGCAACCCAGGACAGCAAAAAAACATTCAGTACTTC.

CDR3 sequence: CASSYRDRSYEQYF. DNA for the CDR3: TGCGCCAGCAGTTACCGGGACCGATCCTACGAGCAGTACTTC. This chain connects TRBV5-1 to TRBJ2-7; D assignment may be TRBD1 or TRBD2 (5 bases each). CDR3 size: 14 residues. The V end lost 5 bases, the J end lost 1 base, and 13 bases lay between the germline ends. In germline, CDR1 is SGHRS, CDR2 YFSETQ.

The chain joins TRBV10-3 to TRBJ2-7; unclear D gene. The V end lost 3 bases, the J end lost 3 bases, and 12 bases lay between the germline ends. Germline V gene lookup returns CDR1 ENHRY and CDR2 SYGVKD. This CDR3 spans 14 amino acids. The CDR3 DNA reads TGTGCCATCAGTGACCCCCTTGCGGTCTACGAGCAGTACTTC. Its protein is CAISDPLAVYEQYF.